These 3 T cell receptor beta chains originate from one sample sequenced in a study of blood T cell repertoires in COVID-19. The assay was immunoSEQ multiplex PCR, and TCRdb's table has in-frame clones only and misses some. The repertoire includes fewer than 400,000 clones, about 86% of them detected once, and about 3% sits in the top ten. Sequenced: peripheral blood. The receptors stem from a man younger than 40 with active or convalescent COVID-19.

The CDR3 reads CAISESNAGPAEQYF. CDR3 nucleotide sequence: TGTGCCATCAGTGAGTCGAACGCGGGACCGGCTGAGCAGTACTTC. The gene calls are TRBV10-3 and TRBJ2-7; perhaps TRBD2 as D (6 bases). There are 15 residues in the CDR3. Germline V gives CDR1 ENHRY, CDR2 SYGVKD. Trimming removed 0 bases at V and 7 bases at J, with 16 bases between.

The chain carries TRBV4-3 and TRBJ2-3; weak D call: TRBD2 (6 bases). Trimming removed 1 base at V and 6 bases at J, with 14 bases between. Germline loops: CDR1 LGHNA, CDR2 YSLEER. The CDR3 totals 15 residues. Here the CDR3 DNA reads TGCGCCAGCAGCCAAGGGAAGTGGGCGGGGGATACGCAGTATTTT. Encoded protein: CASSQGKWAGDTQYF.

The table lists this clone with a few counts. V usage is TRBV30 and J usage is TRBJ2-1, with 8 bases aligning to TRBD2. Germline V lookup: CDR1 GTSNPN, CDR2 SVGIG (reference sequence). After removal of 4 bases from V and 9 bases from J, the junction contained 14 bases not matched to a gene. This CDR3 has 15 residues. The CDR3 region is CAWNPGREESAEQFF. The CDR3 bases are TGTGCCTGGAACCCAGGGCGGGAGGAGTCGGCTGAGCAGTTCTTC. Full variable domain (missing parts from reference TRBV30 and TRBJ2-1): SQTIHQWPATLVQPVGSPLSLECTVEGTSNPNLYWYRQAAGRGLQLLFYSVGIGQISSEVPQNLSASRPQDRQFILSSKKLLLSDSGFYLCAWNPGREESAEQFFGPGTRLTVL.